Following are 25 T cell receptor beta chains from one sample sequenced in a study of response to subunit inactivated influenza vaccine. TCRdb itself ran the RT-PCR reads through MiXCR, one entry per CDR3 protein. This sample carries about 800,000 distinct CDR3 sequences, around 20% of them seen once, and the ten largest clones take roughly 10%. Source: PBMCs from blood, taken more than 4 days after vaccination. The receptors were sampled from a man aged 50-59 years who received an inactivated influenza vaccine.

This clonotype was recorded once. The CDR3, as DNA: TGTGCCAGTAGGGGGGATGTGTTCTCGGGTACGCAGTATTTT. Encoded protein: CASRGDVFSGTQYF. This chain uses TRBV19 with TRBJ2-3; D could derive from TRBD1 or TRBD2 (5 bases each). The CDR3 consists of 14 residues. The germline CDR1 and CDR2 sequences are LNHDA and SQIVND (reference sequence). V was shortened by 6 bases and J by 8 bases, with 18 bases between the two germline ends.

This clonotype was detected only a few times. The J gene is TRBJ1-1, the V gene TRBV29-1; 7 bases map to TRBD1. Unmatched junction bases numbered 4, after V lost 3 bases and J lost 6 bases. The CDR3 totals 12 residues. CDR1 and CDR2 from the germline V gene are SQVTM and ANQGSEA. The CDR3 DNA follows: TGCAGCGTTGAGAGGGGACAGTCTGAAGCTTTCTTT. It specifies CSVERGQSEAFF.

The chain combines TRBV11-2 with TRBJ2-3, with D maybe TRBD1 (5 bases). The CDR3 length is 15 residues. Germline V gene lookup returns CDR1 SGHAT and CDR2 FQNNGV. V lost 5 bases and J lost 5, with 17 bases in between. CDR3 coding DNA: TGTGCCAGCAGCCAGGGCGCCGTTTTCCAAGATACGCAGTATTTT. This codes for CASSQGAVFQDTQYF.

The DNA for the CDR3 is TGCGCCAGCAGCTCCCTAGCGGGGGACAATGAGCAGTTCTTC. Translating it yields CASSSLAGDNEQFF. The V and J genes are TRBV5-1 and TRBJ2-1; 10 positions agree with TRBD2. J gave up 5 bases and V 3 bases, and 2 bases lay outside the gene matches. The CDR3 consists of 14 residues. Germline assignment: CDR1 SGHRS and CDR2 YFSETQ.

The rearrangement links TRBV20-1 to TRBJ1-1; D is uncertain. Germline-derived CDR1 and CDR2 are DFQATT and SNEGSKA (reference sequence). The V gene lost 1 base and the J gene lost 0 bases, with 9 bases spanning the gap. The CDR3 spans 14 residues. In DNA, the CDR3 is TGCAGTGCTAGAGGACATCACATGAACACTGAAGCTTTCTTT. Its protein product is CSARGHHMNTEAFF.

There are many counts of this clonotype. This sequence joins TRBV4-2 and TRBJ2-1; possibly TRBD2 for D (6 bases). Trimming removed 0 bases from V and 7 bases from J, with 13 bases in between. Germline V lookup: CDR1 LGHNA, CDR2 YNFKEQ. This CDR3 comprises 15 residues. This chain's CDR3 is CASSQDQPAGNEQFF. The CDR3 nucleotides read TGTGCCAGCAGCCAAGATCAGCCCGCGGGGAATGAGCAGTTCTTC.

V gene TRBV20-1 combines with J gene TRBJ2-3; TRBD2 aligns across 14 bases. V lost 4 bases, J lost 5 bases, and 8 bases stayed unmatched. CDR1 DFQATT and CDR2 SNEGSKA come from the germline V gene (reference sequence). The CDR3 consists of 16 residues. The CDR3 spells CSATTGTSGGLDTQYF. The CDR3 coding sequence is TGCAGTGCTACCACCGGGACTAGCGGGGGTCTAGATACGCAGTATTTT.

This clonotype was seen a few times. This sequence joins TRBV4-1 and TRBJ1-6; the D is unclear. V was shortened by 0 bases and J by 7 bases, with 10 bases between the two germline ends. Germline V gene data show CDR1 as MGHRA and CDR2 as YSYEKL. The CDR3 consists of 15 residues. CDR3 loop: CASSQDYGLNSPLHF. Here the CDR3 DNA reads TGCGCCAGCAGCCAAGATTATGGCTTAAATTCACCCCTCCACTTT.

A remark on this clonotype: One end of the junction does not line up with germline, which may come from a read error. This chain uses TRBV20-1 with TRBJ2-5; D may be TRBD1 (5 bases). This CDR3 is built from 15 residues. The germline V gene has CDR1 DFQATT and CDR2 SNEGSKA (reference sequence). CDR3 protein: CSARDPTVLQETHYF. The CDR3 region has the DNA TGCAGTGCTAGAGACCCGACAGTTCTCCAAGAGACCCACTACTTC.

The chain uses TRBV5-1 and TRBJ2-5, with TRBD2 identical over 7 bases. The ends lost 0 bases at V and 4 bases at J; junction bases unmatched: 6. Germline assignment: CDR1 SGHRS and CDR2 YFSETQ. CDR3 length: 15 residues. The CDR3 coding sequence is TGCGCCAGCAGCTTGGCCAACGGCGGGGGAGAGACCCAGTACTTC. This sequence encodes CASSLANGGGETQYF.

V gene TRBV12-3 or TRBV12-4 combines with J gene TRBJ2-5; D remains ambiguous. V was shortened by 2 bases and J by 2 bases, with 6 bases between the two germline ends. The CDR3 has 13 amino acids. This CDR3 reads CASSLILQETQYF. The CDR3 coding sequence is TGTGCCAGCAGTTTAATACTTCAAGAGACCCAGTACTTC.

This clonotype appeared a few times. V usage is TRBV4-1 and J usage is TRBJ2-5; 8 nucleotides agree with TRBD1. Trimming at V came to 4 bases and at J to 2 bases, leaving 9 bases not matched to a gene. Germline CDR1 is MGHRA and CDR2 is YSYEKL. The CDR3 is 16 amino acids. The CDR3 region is CASSPLHRTGQETQYF. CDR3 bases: TGCGCCAGCAGCCCACTACATAGGACAGGGCAAGAGACCCAGTACTTC.

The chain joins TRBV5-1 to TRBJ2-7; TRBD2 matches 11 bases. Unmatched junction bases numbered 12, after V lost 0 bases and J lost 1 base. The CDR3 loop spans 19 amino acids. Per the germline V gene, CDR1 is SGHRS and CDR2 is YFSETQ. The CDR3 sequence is CASSLVRTSGPLKSYEQYF. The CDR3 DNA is TGCGCCAGCAGCTTGGTCCGGACTAGCGGGCCATTAAAATCCTACGAGCAGTACTTC.

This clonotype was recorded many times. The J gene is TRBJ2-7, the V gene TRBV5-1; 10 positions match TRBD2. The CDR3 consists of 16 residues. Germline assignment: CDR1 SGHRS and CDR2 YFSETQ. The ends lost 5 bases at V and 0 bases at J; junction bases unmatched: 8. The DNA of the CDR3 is TGCGCCAGCAGTCCCGGACTAGCGGCGCTCTCCTACGAGCAGTACTTC. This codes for CASSPGLAALSYEQYF. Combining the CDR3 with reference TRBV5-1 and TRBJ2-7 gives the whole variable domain KAGVTQTPRYLIKTRGQQVTLSCSPISGHRSVSWYQQTPGQGLQFLFEYFSETQRNKGNFPGRFSGRQFSNSRSEMNVSTLELGDSALYLCASSPGLAALSYEQYFGPGTRLTVT.

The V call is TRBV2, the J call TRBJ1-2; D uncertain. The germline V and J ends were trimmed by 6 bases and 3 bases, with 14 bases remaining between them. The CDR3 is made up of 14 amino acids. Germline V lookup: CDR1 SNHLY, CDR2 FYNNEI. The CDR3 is CASSLQGRDYGYTF. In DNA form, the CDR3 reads TGTGCCAGCAGCCTACAAGGGAGGGACTATGGCTACACCTTC.

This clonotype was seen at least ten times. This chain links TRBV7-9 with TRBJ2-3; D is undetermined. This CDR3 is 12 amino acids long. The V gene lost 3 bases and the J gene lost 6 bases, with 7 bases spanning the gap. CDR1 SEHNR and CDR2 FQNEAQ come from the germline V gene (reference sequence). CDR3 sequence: CASSFRPDTQYF. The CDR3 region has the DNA TGTGCCAGCAGCTTCCGGCCTGATACGCAGTATTTT.

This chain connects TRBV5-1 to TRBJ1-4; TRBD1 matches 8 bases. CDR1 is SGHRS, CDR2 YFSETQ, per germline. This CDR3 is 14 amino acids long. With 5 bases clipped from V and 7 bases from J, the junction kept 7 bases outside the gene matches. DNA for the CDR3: TGCGCCAGCAGACCAGGACAGGGTACTGAAAAACTGTTTTTT. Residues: CASRPGQGTEKLFF.

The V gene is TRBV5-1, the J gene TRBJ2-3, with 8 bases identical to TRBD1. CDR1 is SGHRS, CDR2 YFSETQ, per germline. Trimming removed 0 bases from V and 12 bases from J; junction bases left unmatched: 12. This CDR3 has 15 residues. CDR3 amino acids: CASSLGQGKVADQYF. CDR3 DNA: TGCGCCAGCAGCTTGGGACAGGGGAAGGTAGCGGATCAGTATTTT.

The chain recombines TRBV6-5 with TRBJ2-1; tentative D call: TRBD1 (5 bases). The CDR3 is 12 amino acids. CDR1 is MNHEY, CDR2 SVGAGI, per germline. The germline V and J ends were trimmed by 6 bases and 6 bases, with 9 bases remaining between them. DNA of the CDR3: TGTGCCAGCAGGTCCCAGGGCAATGAGCAGTTCTTC. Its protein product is CASRSQGNEQFF.

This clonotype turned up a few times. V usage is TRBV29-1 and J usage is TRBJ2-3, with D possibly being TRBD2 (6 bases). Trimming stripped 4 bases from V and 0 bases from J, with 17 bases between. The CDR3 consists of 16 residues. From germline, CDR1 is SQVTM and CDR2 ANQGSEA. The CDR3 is CSVVGPSLASTDTQYF. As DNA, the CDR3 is TGCAGCGTTGTGGGACCCTCCCTAGCGAGCACAGATACGCAGTATTTT.

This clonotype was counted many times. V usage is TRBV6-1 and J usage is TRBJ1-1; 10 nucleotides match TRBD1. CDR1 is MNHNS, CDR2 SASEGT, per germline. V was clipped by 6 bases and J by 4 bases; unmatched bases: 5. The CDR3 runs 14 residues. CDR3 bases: TGTGCCAGCAGGGGGACAGGGGTGAGCACTGAAGCTTTCTTT. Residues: CASRGTGVSTEAFF.

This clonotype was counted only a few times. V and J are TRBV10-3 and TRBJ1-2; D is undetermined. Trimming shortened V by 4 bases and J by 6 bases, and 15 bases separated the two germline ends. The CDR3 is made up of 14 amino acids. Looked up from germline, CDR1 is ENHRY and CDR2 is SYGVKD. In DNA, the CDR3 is TGTGCCATCAGTGCCGGCCGGGGAAATGATGGCTACACCTTC. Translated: CAISAGRGNDGYTF.

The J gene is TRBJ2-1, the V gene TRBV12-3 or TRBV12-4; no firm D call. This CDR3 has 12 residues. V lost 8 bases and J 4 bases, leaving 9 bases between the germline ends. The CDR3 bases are TGTGCCAGCCAGCGCCTATACAATGAGCAGTTCTTC. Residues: CASQRLYNEQFF.

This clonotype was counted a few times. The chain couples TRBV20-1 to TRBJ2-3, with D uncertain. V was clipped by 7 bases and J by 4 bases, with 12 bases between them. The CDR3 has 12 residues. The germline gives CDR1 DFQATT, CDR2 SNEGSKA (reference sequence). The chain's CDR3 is CSGKGGADTQYF. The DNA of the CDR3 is TGCAGTGGCAAGGGTGGGGCAGATACGCAGTATTTT.

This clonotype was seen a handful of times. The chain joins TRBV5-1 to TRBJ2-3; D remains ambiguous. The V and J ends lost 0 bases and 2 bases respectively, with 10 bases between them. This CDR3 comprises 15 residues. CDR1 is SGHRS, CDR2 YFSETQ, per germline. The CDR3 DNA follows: TGCGCCAGCAGCTTGGCCGCCGACTTCACAGATACGCAGTATTTT. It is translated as CASSLAADFTDTQYF.